Detailed here is one TCR beta chain. What this receptor recognizes is not known. No qualities accompany the bases; no much larger clone lies one base away. TCRbeta CDR3 regions were amplified from genomic DNA using the immunoSEQ Assay, a bias-controlled multiplex PCR. Under the source paper's analysis protocol: Within the assay, amplification of reference gene primers was used to estimate how many nucleated cells each sample contained. To quantify the absolute abundance of each unique TCRbeta CDR3 rearrangement, sequence reads were collapsed and filtered. For each sample, productive Simpson clonality was calculated by taking the square root of Simpson's diversity index across productive rearrangements. The table comes from immuneACCESS by way of TCRdb, which keeps in-frame sequences with V and J called. Part of the clones is missing from these tables; in studies checked, under half for an unresolved V gene and the rest for unknown reasons. V and J calls and clone size are as listed in that table; D and trimming were resolved from the DNA. Present in this sample are about 90,000 clones, 89% of which were seen just once. Less than 3% of the sample rests with the top ten.

The data stem from a study of blood T cell repertoires in COVID-19 (dated by TCRdb to 2018 to 2021). For context, the study as a whole: Samples covering the acute and convalescent phases of COVID-19 were provided by collaborators in the United States, Italy and Spain. The prospective study material was composed of cDNA or gDNA derived from T cells, B-cell-depleted T cells, or PBMCs. The dataset comprised deeply sampled blood TCRbeta repertoires from subjects exposed to, actively infected with, or recovered from COVID-19. The repertoires were made available in a free public database intended to serve as a resource for research on the immune response to SARS-CoV-2. Samples came from the ongoing ImmuneRACE study (first 160 participants) plus 1,254 subjects from 6 global collaborators. The sample metadata nearly always contained a de-identified subject ID, COVID-19 status, age in years and sex. HLA class I and class II types, where available, came from metadata supplied by the sample provider rather than from assay-based typing.

One collaborating source in Seattle enrolled patients during active infection and followed them longitudinally through the course of disease. The collaborating institutions used their own protocols to collect whole blood in K2EDTA tubes. For TCRbeta analysis, collaborators shipped samples in one of three forms: frozen whole blood, isolated PBMCs, or DNA extracted from either of those sample types. From the cysteine through the phenylalanine, the CDR3 covers 15 amino acids. The retained sequence is limited to the CDR3, 45 bases, with the frame set at the first base. The junction shows trimming of 4 bases on V and 9 bases on J, plus 16 bases between the germline ends. CDR1 and CDR2 are read off the germline V gene as MNHEY and SVGEGT. General study outcomes and caveats: How much clinical and demographic metadata was included differed by source and by participant, and the metadata was provided uncurated.

This TCR came from a man between 50 and 59 years old with COVID-19, enrolled during active disease. The rearranged segments are TRBV6-2 or TRBV6-3 and TRBJ1-6; no D gene call is confident. The material sequenced was peripheral blood. The CDR3 is CASSSMSTETSPLHF. The nucleotide sequence is given as TGTGCCAGCAGTTCCATGTCTACAGAGACTTCACCCCTCCACTTT.